Given below is one TCR beta chain in context. Repertoires were generated with immunoSEQ multiplex PCR, while TCRdb's copy carries only in-frame clones and drops some. The sample includes approximately 260,000 clones, 70% to 90% of them seen just once. There are 17 residues in the CDR3. Germline CDR1 reads LNHDA; CDR2 reads SQIVND (reference sequence). V was pared by 5 bases and J by 6 bases, with 17 bases of the junction left unmatched. This entry comes from a study of blood T cell repertoires in COVID-19. This sequence was found in a woman aged 40 to 50 with acute COVID-19. The V gene is TRBV19, the J gene TRBJ2-7; 9 bases align to TRBD2. Sequencing input: PBMCs or T cells enriched from blood (not recorded which). The CDR3 sequence is CASSPRRGSGRSSEQYF. The CDR3 coding sequence is TGTGCCAGTAGTCCGCGGCGTGGAAGCGGGAGGTCCAGCGAGCAGTACTTC.